A single sample is the source of the 27 T cell receptor beta chains below, sequenced in a study of immune heterogeneity within non-small cell lung tumors. Template was bulk tumor genomic DNA, 450 to 750 ng per sample. Several biopsies per primary tumor were taken during surgery, spaced as far apart as possible. Curative surgery was performed on patients who had untreated, newly diagnosed non-small cell lung cancer. For the TCR beta CDR3, multiplex PCR with 32 V and 13 J primers performed the amplification. Using its own MiXCR run on the multiplex PCR reads, TCRdb lists one record per CDR3 protein. Among around 11,000 distinct CDR3 sequences, roughly 30% were seen once, and the ten largest hold around a fifth. Material for sequencing was lung tumor tissue. Receptors were obtained from a woman aged 45-60 years with non-small cell lung cancer.

The chain employs TRBV5-1 and TRBJ1-6; possible D gene TRBD1, 5 bases. Germline assignment: CDR1 SGHRS and CDR2 YFSETQ. The length of the CDR3 is 14 residues. Trimming stripped 6 bases from V and 8 bases from J, with 15 bases between. The CDR3 region is CASTRGSRDSPLHF. Written as DNA, the CDR3 is TGCGCCAGCACAAGAGGGAGCAGGGATTCACCCCTCCACTTT.

This clonotype was seen many times. The rearrangement joins TRBV7-6 to TRBJ1-1; D gene unclear. V shed 3 bases and J shed 0 bases, with 5 bases lying between them. The V gene's germline CDR1 is SGHVS and CDR2 FNYEAQ. The CDR3 extends over 13 amino acids. The CDR3 region is CASSFQMNTEAFF. In DNA form, the CDR3 reads TGTGCCAGCAGCTTTCAGATGAACACTGAAGCTTTCTTT.

This clonotype was detected ten times or more. The J gene is TRBJ2-3, the V gene TRBV6-1; 12 positions agree with TRBD2. V dropped 7 bases and J dropped 2; count of bases not matched to a gene: 4. CDR1 is MNHNS and CDR2 is SASEGT in the germline V gene. The CDR3 has 15 amino acids. In DNA, the CDR3 is TGTGCCAGCACGACTAGCGGGAGTTTCACAGATACGCAGTATTTT. Protein product: CASTTSGSFTDTQYF.

Details on this clonotype: This sequence may be a read error, since a much larger clone differs from it by one base. This chain uses TRBV9 with TRBJ2-7, with TRBD2 matching 7 bases. Trimming cost V 8 bases and J 2 bases; bases outside gene matches: 13. Germline V lookup: CDR1 SGDLS, CDR2 YYNGEE. The CDR3 sequence is 15 residues long. The DNA for the CDR3 is TGTGCCAGAAGCCCTAGCGGACAATCGACCTACGAGCAGTACTTC. Translated: CARSPSGQSTYEQYF.

In this sample, this clonotype is medium-sized (0.01 to 0.1%). This chain uses TRBV7-8 with TRBJ1-6; 9 bases map to TRBD1. V trimming: 5 bases; J trimming: 18 bases; junction bases outside the gene matches: 17. The CDR3 is made up of 15 amino acids. CDR1 SGHVS and CDR2 FQNEAQ come from the germline V gene. For the CDR3, the DNA is TGTGCCAGCAGCCCTGCCGGGACAGGGACGGCGGGGACCCACTTT. Translating gives CASSPAGTGTAGTHF.

At least ten counts were recorded for this clonotype. This chain connects TRBV10-1 to TRBJ2-7, with TRBD2 identical over 13 bases. CDR3 size: 14 residues. Germline trimming cut 5 bases from V and 7 bases from J; bases unmatched to any gene: 5. The germline V gene encodes CDR1 WNHNN and CDR2 SYGVQD (reference sequence). This chain's CDR3 is CASSPSLAGGEQYF. CDR3 in DNA: TGCGCCAGCAGTCCGTCACTAGCGGGAGGGGAGCAGTACTTC.

About this clonotype: This may be a read error: a much more frequent sequence differs by one nucleotide. In nucleotides, the CDR3 is TGCAGTGCTAGACTCGGGGACAGGGAGAGCTACACCTTC. It is translated as CSARLGDRESYTF. The rearrangement links TRBV20-1 to TRBJ1-2; TRBD1 agrees at 9 bases. CDR3 length: 13 amino acids. J gave up 9 bases and V 2 bases, and 7 bases lay outside the gene matches. CDR1 DFQATT and CDR2 SNEGSKA come from the germline V gene (reference sequence).

This clonotype was observed many times. CDR3 region: CASSFGGSDYGYTF. The CDR3, as DNA: TGTGCCAGCAGTTTCGGTGGGTCGGATTATGGCTACACCTTC. The chain is built from TRBV12-3 or TRBV12-4 and TRBJ1-2; D gene ambiguous. Trimming stripped 3 bases from V and 5 bases from J, with 13 bases between. The CDR3 is 14 residues long.

By share, this clonotype ranks as medium-sized. The J gene is TRBJ2-2, the V gene TRBV28; D gene ambiguous. This CDR3 spans 15 amino acids. Germline V lookup: CDR1 MDHEN, CDR2 SYDVKM. V lost 6 bases and J 4 bases, leaving 15 bases between the germline ends. The CDR3 region has the DNA TGTGCCAGCAGGGACGCCGGAATTATCACCGGGGAGCTGTTTTTT. Its protein is CASRDAGIITGELFF.

The chain has TRBV9 and TRBJ2-3; D is possibly TRBD1 (6 bases). Germline V gene lookup returns CDR1 SGDLS and CDR2 YYNGEE. The CDR3 contains 17 residues. V shed 2 bases and J shed 0 bases, with 16 bases lying between them. This chain's CDR3 is CASSVEDRPTSTDTQYF. In DNA form, the CDR3 reads TGTGCCAGCAGCGTTGAAGACAGGCCAACTAGCACAGATACGCAGTATTTT.

By frequency in the sample, this clonotype is medium-sized. The V call is TRBV28, the J call TRBJ1-6, with a tentative D call TRBD1 (5 bases). Looked up from germline, CDR1 is MDHEN and CDR2 is SYDVKM. The CDR3 sequence is 15 residues long. With 5 bases removed from V and 12 bases from J, the gap between germline ends came to 20 bases. The CDR3 sequence is CASSGLRGPFEPLHF. CDR3 bases: TGTGCCAGCAGTGGGCTCCGGGGCCCTTTTGAACCCCTCCACTTT.

This clonotype has a count of ten or more. V gene TRBV2 combines with J gene TRBJ1-5; D might be TRBD1 (5 bases). V shed 4 bases and J shed 7 bases, with 11 bases lying between them. The germline gives CDR1 SNHLY, CDR2 FYNNEI. CDR3 size: 13 residues. CDR3 residues: CASSVGGRQPQHF. CDR3 nucleotide sequence: TGTGCCAGCAGTGTCGGGGGAAGGCAGCCCCAGCATTTT.

This clonotype was detected only a few times. This chain joins TRBV7-6 and TRBJ1-1; D remains unclear. The germline V gene has CDR1 SGHVS and CDR2 FNYEAQ. This CDR3 is built from 13 residues. V was cut by 1 base and J by 3 bases, with 6 bases left in between. CDR3 coding DNA: TGTGCCAGCAGCTTAGAGGCCTACACTGAAGCTTTCTTT. This sequence encodes CASSLEAYTEAFF.

A few counts support this clonotype. V gene TRBV6-1 combines with J gene TRBJ2-6; D is uncertain. Germline lookup yields CDR1 MNHNS and CDR2 SASEGT. CDR3 size: 15 residues. V was pared by 6 bases and J by 4 bases, with 13 bases between. CDR3 nucleotide sequence: TGTGCCAGCAGGGACCTAAGAGTAGGGGCCAACGTCCTGACTTTC. Translating it yields CASRDLRVGANVLTF.

Many counts were recorded for this clonotype. This chain connects TRBV18 to TRBJ2-2; tentatively, D is TRBD2 (6 bases). The V end lost 8 bases, the J end lost 5 bases, and 15 bases lay between the germline ends. Germline CDR1 KGHSH, CDR2 LQKENI. The CDR3 has 14 amino acids. CDR3 coding DNA: TGTGCCAGCGACGGAGGGACGAGAACCGGGGAGCTGTTTTTT. As protein: CASDGGTRTGELFF.

The J gene is TRBJ2-4, the V gene TRBV28; a weak D match, TRBD1 (5 bases). This CDR3 has 17 residues. Trimming took 5 bases from V and 7 from J, leaving 24 bases between them. Germline CDR1 MDHEN, CDR2 SYDVKM. In DNA, the CDR3 is TGTGCCAGCAGTCCACCACCCTCCGGGCCTGGGGCGAACATTCAGTACTTC. The encoded protein is CASSPPPSGPGANIQYF.

V usage is TRBV19 and J usage is TRBJ1-5; D is unresolved. This CDR3 spans 13 amino acids. Germline CDR1 LNHDA, CDR2 SQIVND (reference sequence). Deletions cut 5 bases from V and 2 bases from J, with 7 bases between. Here the CDR3 reads CASSENRNQPQHF. The DNA for the CDR3 is TGTGCCAGTAGTGAGAACCGCAATCAGCCCCAGCATTTT.

Comment on this clonotype: A clone one base away is much larger, so this may be a read error. The chain links TRBV7-3 to TRBJ1-6; D possibly corresponds to TRBD1 (6 bases). The V and J ends lost 8 bases and 7 bases respectively, with 15 bases between them. The CDR3 totals 14 residues. Germline-derived CDR1 and CDR2 are SGHTA and FQGTGA. In DNA, the CDR3 is TGTGCCAGCCCGGGGGGGGGCACAAATTCACCCCTCCACTTT. It yields the protein CASPGGGTNSPLHF.

As regards this clonotype: A read error is possible here, since a much larger clone lies one base away. This rearrangement joins TRBV30 to TRBJ1-5; D is unresolved. Per germline, CDR1 GTSNPN and CDR2 SVGIG (reference sequence). The CDR3 has 13 residues. V was cut by 2 bases and J by 7 bases, with 12 bases left in between. CDR3 sequence: CAWSSWVCQPQHF. CDR3 nucleotides: TGTGCCTGGAGTAGCTGGGTTTGCCAGCCCCAGCATTTT. The full variable domain, its missing parts supplied by reference TRBV30 and TRBJ1-5, is SQTIHQWPATLVQPVGSPLSLECTVEGTSNPNLYWYRQAAGRGLQLLFYSVGIGQISSEVPQNLSASRPQDRQFILSSKKLLLSDSGFYLCAWSSWVCQPQHFGDGTRLSIL.

In its sample, this clonotype ranks as medium-sized. This chain connects TRBV28 to TRBJ1-5; the D is unclear. V gave up 2 bases and J gave up 5 bases, with 16 bases separating them. Germline assignment: CDR1 MDHEN and CDR2 SYDVKM. The CDR3 spans 16 residues. The CDR3 DNA reads as TGTGCCAGCAGTTTAAGGTTTTGGGGATCGGATCAGCCCCAGCATTTT. This encodes CASSLRFWGSDQPQHF.

Regarding this clonotype: The conserved final phenylalanine or tryptophan is absent from the CDR3, which likely points to a read error. V and J are TRBV30 and TRBJ1-4, with D maybe TRBD1 (5 bases). The CDR3 spans 16 residues. Germline V CDR1 and CDR2: GTSNPN, SVGIG (reference sequence). Trimming pared 3 bases from V and 7 bases from J, leaving 21 bases between. The CDR3 DNA follows: TGTGCCTGGAGCCCCGGGGCGGCTGCAGGAGTTGAAAAACTGTTTTTG. Its protein product is CAWSPGAAAGVEKLFL.

This clonotype is deemed medium-sized. The chain couples TRBV20-1 to TRBJ2-2; a weak D match, TRBD1 (5 bases). The V and J ends lost 2 bases and 1 base respectively, with 5 bases between them. Germline-derived CDR1 and CDR2 are DFQATT and SNEGSKA (reference sequence). The CDR3 has 13 amino acids. CDR3 residues: CSARQGNTGELFF. The CDR3 DNA reads TGCAGTGCTAGACAGGGGAACACCGGGGAGCTGTTTTTT.

The rearrangement links TRBV30 to TRBJ2-1; maybe TRBD1 (5 bases). The germline V and J ends were trimmed by 0 bases and 8 bases, with 8 bases remaining between them. This CDR3 is 12 amino acids long. Germline V CDR1 and CDR2: GTSNPN, SVGIG (reference sequence). As DNA, the CDR3 is TGTGCCTGGAGTGTAAGCAGGGATGAGCAGTTCTTC. Translation gives CAWSVSRDEQFF.

This clonotype has only a few counts. The chain combines TRBV27 with TRBJ2-3, with D maybe TRBD2 (7 bases). The CDR3 sequence is 16 residues long. Germline values: CDR1 MNHEY, CDR2 SMNVEV (reference sequence). V lost 5 bases and J lost 6, with 21 bases in between. CDR3 nucleotide sequence: TGTGCCAGCAGTCCGGGGGGCCGGGGTGGGTCGGATACGCAGTATTTT. Protein: CASSPGGRGGSDTQYF.

The rearrangement links TRBV6-4 to TRBJ2-7, with TRBD2 matching 9 bases. The CDR3 sequence is 18 residues long. V gave up 2 bases and J gave up 6 bases; unmatched junction bases: 17. The germline V gene encodes CDR1 MRHNA and CDR2 SNTAGT. CDR3 nucleotide sequence: TGTGCCAGCAGTGACACGACCAAGCGGGCGGGGGGGTCGAGCGAGCAGTACTTC. This translates into CASSDTTKRAGGSSEQYF.

This clonotype showed up many times. This rearrangement joins TRBV19 to TRBJ2-7; D tentatively reads TRBD1 or TRBD2 (5 bases each). The CDR3 covers 13 residues. Germline V CDR1 and CDR2: LNHDA, SQIVND (reference sequence). The ends were cut back, 11 bases at V and 0 bases at J, with 14 bases in the middle. The CDR3, as DNA: TGTGCCTCATTAGGGGACGACTCCTACGAGCAGTACTTC. Protein sequence: CASLGDDSYEQYF.

On this clonotype itself: Just one base apart from a much larger clone, this may be a read error. The V gene is TRBV11-2, the J gene TRBJ1-1; D remains ambiguous. The CDR3 is 13 residues long. Trimming cost V 10 bases and J 2 bases, with 14 bases left between them. Germline V lookup: CDR1 SGHAT, CDR2 FQNNGV. The chain's CDR3 is CANRKELNTEAFF. CDR3 nucleotide sequence: TGTGCCAACAGAAAGGAGCTAAACACTGAAGCTTTCTTT.